This T cell receptor beta chain was obtained from a study of blood T cells in healthy people across ages. The length of the CDR3 is 17 residues. J gave up 0 bases and V 2 bases, and 10 bases lay outside the gene matches. Primers used in a second PCR of about 7 to 11 cycles were a sample-barcoded 5' primer and a J-beta primer mix. TCRdb reprocessed the 5' RACE reads with MiXCR, giving one entry per CDR3 protein. The profile covers some 1.4 million distinct CDR3 sequences, with 42% appearing a single time and approximately 7.9% taken by the ten largest. This clonotype turned up a few times. Its antigen is still unknown. Points from the study as a whole: Older individuals had lower TCR beta diversity per million T cells (the decline was roughly linear).

The receptor's source is a woman between 18 and 29 years old in good health. The rearrangement links TRBV12-3 or TRBV12-4 to TRBJ2-7; 7 nucleotides agree with TRBD1. Sequenced input: blood. CDR3 region: CASSLYFLGTVSYEQYF. The CDR3 DNA reads TGTGCCAGCAGTTTATATTTTTTGGGGACAGTCTCCTACGAGCAGTACTTC.